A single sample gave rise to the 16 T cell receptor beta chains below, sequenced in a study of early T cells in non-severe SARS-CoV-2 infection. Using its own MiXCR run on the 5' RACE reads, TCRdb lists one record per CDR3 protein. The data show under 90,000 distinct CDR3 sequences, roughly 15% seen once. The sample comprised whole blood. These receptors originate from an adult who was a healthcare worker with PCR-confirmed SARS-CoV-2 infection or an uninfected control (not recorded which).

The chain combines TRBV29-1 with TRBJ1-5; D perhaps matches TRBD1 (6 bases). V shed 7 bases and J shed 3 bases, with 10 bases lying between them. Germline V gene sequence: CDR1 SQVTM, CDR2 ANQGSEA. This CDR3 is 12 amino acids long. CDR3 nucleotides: TGCAGCGCTACAGGGCCCAATCAGCCCCAGCATTTT. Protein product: CSATGPNQPQHF.

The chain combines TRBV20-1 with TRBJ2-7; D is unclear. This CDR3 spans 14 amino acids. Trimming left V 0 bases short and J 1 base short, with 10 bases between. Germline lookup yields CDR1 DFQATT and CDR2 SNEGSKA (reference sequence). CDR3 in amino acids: CSARDPWLSYEQYF. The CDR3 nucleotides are TGCAGTGCTAGAGATCCATGGCTTTCCTACGAGCAGTACTTC.

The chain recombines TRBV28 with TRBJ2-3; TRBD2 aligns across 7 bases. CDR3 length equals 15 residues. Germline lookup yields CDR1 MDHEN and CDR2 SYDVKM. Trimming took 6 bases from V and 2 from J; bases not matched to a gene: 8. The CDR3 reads CASRESGVTTDTQYF. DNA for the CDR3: TGTGCCAGCAGAGAAAGCGGGGTTACCACAGATACGCAGTATTTT.

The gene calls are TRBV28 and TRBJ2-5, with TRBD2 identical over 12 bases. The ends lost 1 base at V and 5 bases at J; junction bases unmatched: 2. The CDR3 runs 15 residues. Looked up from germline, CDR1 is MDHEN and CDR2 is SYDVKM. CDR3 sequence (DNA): TGTGCCAGCAGTTTATCTAGCGGGGGGGCCGAGACCCAGTACTTC. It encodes CASSLSSGGAETQYF.

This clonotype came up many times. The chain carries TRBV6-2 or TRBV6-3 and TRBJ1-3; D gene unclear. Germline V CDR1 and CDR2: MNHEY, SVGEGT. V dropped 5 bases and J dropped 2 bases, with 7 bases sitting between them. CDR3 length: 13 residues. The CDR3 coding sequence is TGTGCCAGCAGTAGCGGCCCTGGAAACACCATATATTTT. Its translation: CASSSGPGNTIYF.

CDR3 residues: CASSEDYMNTEAFF. The DNA of the CDR3 is TGTGCCAGCAGTGAAGACTATATGAACACTGAAGCTTTCTTT. The chain couples TRBV2 to TRBJ1-1; D not certain. CDR1 is SNHLY and CDR2 is FYNNEI in the germline V gene. Trimming shortened V by 1 base and J by 0 bases, and 6 bases separated the two germline ends. The CDR3 length is 14 residues.

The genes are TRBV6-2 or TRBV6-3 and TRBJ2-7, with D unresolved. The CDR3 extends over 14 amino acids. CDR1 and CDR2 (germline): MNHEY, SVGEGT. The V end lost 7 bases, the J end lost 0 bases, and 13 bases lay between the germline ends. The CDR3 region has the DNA TGTGCCAGCAAGTTGGCGATCTCCTCCTACGAGCAGTACTTC. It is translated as CASKLAISSYEQYF.

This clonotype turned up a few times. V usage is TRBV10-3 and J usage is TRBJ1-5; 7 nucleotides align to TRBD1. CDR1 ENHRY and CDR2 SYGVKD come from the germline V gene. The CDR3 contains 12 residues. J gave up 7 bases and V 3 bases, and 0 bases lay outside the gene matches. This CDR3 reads CAISDRGQPQHF. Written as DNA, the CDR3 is TGTGCCATCAGTGACAGGGGGCAGCCCCAGCATTTT.

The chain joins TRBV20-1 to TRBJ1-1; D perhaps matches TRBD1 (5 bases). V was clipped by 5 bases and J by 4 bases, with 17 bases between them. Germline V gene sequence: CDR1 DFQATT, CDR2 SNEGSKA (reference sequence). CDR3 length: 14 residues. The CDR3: CSAGRPTGGTEAFF. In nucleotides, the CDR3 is TGCAGTGCTGGACGACCAACGGGGGGCACTGAAGCTTTCTTT.

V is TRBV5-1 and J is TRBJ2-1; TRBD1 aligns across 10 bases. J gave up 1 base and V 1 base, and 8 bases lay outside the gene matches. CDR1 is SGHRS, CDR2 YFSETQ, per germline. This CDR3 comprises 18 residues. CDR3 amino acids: CASSLLRQGATSYNEQFF. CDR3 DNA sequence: TGCGCCAGCAGCTTGTTGCGACAGGGGGCGACGTCCTACAATGAGCAGTTCTTC.

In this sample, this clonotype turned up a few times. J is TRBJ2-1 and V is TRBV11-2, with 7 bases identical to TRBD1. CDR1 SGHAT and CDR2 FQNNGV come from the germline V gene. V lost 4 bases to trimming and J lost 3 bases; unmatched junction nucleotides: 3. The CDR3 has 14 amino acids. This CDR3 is CASSSRDSYNEQFF. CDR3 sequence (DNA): TGTGCCAGCAGCTCCCGGGACAGCTACAATGAGCAGTTCTTC.

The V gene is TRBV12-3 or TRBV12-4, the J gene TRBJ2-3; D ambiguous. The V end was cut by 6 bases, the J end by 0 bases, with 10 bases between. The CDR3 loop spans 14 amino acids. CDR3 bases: TGTGCCAGCAGCCCTAGTCATAGCACAGATACGCAGTATTTT. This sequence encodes CASSPSHSTDTQYF.

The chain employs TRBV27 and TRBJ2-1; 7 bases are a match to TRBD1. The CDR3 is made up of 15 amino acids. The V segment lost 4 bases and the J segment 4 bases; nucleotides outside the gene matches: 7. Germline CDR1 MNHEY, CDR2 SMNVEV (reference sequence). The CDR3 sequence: CASSSQGPEYNEQFF. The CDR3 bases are TGTGCCAGCAGTTCACAGGGGCCTGAATACAATGAGCAGTTCTTC.

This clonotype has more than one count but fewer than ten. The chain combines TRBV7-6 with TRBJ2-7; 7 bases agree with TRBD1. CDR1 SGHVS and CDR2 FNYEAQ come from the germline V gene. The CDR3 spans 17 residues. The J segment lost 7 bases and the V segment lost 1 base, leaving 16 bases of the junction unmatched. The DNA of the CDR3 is TGTGCCAGCAGCTTAGACCCCAAAAACACAGGGGCAGGGGAGCAGTACTTC. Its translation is CASSLDPKNTGAGEQYF.

CDR3 protein: CASRRTGGETQYF. The CDR3 DNA follows: TGTGCCAGCAGGAGGACAGGGGGAGAGACCCAGTACTTC. The rearrangement joins TRBV6-5 to TRBJ2-5; 10 positions agree with TRBD1. Germline V gives CDR1 MNHEY, CDR2 SVGAGI. With V trimmed by 6 bases and J by 4 bases, 2 bases remained unmatched. CDR3 length: 13 residues.

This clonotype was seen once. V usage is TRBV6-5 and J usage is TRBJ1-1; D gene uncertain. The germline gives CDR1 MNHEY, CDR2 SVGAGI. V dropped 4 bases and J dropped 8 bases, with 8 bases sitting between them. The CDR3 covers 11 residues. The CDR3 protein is CASSSDREAFF. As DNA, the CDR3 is TGTGCCAGCAGTTCGGACCGAGAAGCTTTCTTT.